This entry lists 29 T cell receptor beta chains sequenced from one sample in a study of blood T cell repertoires in COVID-19. Here immunoSEQ multiplex PCR was the method, and the copy in TCRdb shows in-frame clones only, minus some. Among roughly 60,000 clones, about four fifths were seen once, and the ten largest hold about 33%. The sample was peripheral blood. The source of these receptors is a human donor in a cohort sampled during active COVID-19.

This chain connects TRBV27 to TRBJ2-7, with 10 bases fitting TRBD2. This CDR3 spans 16 amino acids. CDR1 and CDR2 (germline): MNHEY, SMNVEV (reference sequence). The V segment lost 3 bases and the J segment 5 bases; nucleotides outside the gene matches: 10. The CDR3 region is CASSFRTASGRNEQYF. The CDR3 coding sequence is TGTGCCAGCAGTTTTCGAACCGCTAGCGGGAGAAACGAGCAGTACTTC.

This chain links TRBV2 with TRBJ2-5; TRBD2 matches 7 bases. With 8 bases clipped from V and 7 bases from J, the junction kept 7 bases outside the gene matches. The V gene's germline CDR1 is SNHLY and CDR2 FYNNEI. This CDR3 has 12 amino acids. CDR3 amino acids: CASGGGSGTQYF. CDR3 DNA sequence: TGTGCCAGCGGGGGGGGTTCAGGGACCCAGTACTTC.

This CDR3 reads CASSQPRRTRLAGGNEQFF. Here the CDR3 DNA reads TGTGCCAGCAGCCAACCGCGCCGGACCCGACTAGCGGGGGGGAATGAGCAGTTCTTC. The gene calls are TRBV3-1 (or the pseudogene TRBV3-2) and TRBJ2-1; 14 bases align to TRBD2. Unmatched junction bases numbered 13, after V lost 2 bases and J lost 7 bases. The CDR3 is made up of 19 amino acids. Germline V gives CDR1 LGHDT, CDR2 YNNKEL (reference sequence).

This clone is a singleton in its sample. The V and J genes are TRBV6-5 and TRBJ1-1; 8 positions agree with TRBD1. The V gene's germline CDR1 is MNHEY and CDR2 SVGAGI. The length of the CDR3 is 14 residues. V trimming: 6 bases; J trimming: 3 bases; junction bases outside the gene matches: 6. Here the CDR3 DNA reads TGTGCCAGCAGGACAGGGGCCTGGGACACTGAAGCTTTCTTT. It is translated as CASRTGAWDTEAFF.

V and J are TRBV5-5 and TRBJ2-1; a possible D gene is TRBD2 (6 bases). The CDR3 covers 12 residues. Germline lookup yields CDR1 SGHKS and CDR2 YYEKEE (reference sequence). V lost 0 bases, J lost 10 bases, and 8 bases lay in between. The CDR3 DNA reads as TGTGCCAGCAGCTTGGCCCTAGCGGAGCAGTTCTTC. The encoded protein is CASSLALAEQFF.

This clone appeared a few times. The chain recombines TRBV7-8 with TRBJ1-3; D perhaps matches TRBD1 (5 bases). V was shortened by 5 bases and J by 4 bases, with 18 bases between the two germline ends. This CDR3 is 16 amino acids long. The germline CDR1 and CDR2 sequences are SGHVS and FQNEAQ. The CDR3 region is CASSQAARGSGNTIYF. CDR3 nucleotide sequence: TGTGCCAGCAGCCAGGCCGCCCGGGGGTCAGGAAACACCATATATTTT.

This clone has only one observation. The chain recombines TRBV5-1 with TRBJ1-2, with a possible D match to TRBD1 (5 bases). Germline CDR1 SGHRS, CDR2 YFSETQ. The CDR3 loop spans 14 amino acids. The V end lost 0 bases, the J end lost 8 bases, and 14 bases lay between the germline ends. The CDR3 DNA sequence: TGCGCCAGCAGCTTGGGAAGGGGCTGGGAAGGCTACACCTTC. Protein sequence: CASSLGRGWEGYTF.

J is TRBJ1-1 and V is TRBV30, with 7 nucleotides matching TRBD1. J gave up 8 bases and V 1 base, and 4 bases lay outside the gene matches. Germline V gene lookup returns CDR1 GTSNPN and CDR2 SVGIG (reference sequence). CDR3 length equals 12 residues. For the CDR3, the DNA is TGTGCCTGGAGTGGACAGGGAGGAGAAGCTTTCTTT. Translating gives CAWSGQGGEAFF.

The rearrangement joins TRBV10-3 to TRBJ1-6, with no clear D. Trimming stripped 8 bases from V and 9 bases from J, with 11 bases between. This CDR3 is built from 12 residues. Germline V gives CDR1 ENHRY, CDR2 SYGVKD. CDR3 protein: CAIGSLGSPLHF. The DNA for the CDR3 is TGTGCCATCGGTAGCCTGGGTTCACCCCTCCACTTT.

CDR3 region: CASSLGQWDTGELFF. The CDR3 DNA sequence: TGTGCCAGCAGCTTGGGACAGTGGGACACCGGGGAGCTGTTTTTT. The chain recombines TRBV5-6 with TRBJ2-2; D may be TRBD1 (5 bases). Trimming left V 0 bases short and J 3 bases short, with 9 bases between. The germline gives CDR1 SGHDT, CDR2 YYEEEE. The CDR3 runs 15 residues.

The chain recombines TRBV6-1 with TRBJ1-5; 8 bases are shared with TRBD1. CDR3 length equals 15 residues. Germline V gene sequence: CDR1 MNHNS, CDR2 SASEGT. Losses at the gene ends were 7 bases for V and 0 bases for J; bases not matched to a gene: 5. The CDR3 loop is CASIATGDSNQPQHF. In DNA form, the CDR3 reads TGTGCCAGCATCGCGACAGGGGATAGCAATCAGCCCCAGCATTTT.

The rearrangement uses TRBV6-1 and TRBJ1-1, with D hard to call. The V end lost 3 bases, the J end lost 1 base, and 3 bases lay between the germline ends. Germline CDR1 is MNHNS and CDR2 is SASEGT. There are 12 residues in the CDR3. This CDR3 is CASSDRNTEAFF. DNA for the CDR3: TGTGCCAGCAGTGACAGGAACACTGAAGCTTTCTTT.

This chain uses TRBV9 with TRBJ1-1, with a weak D call TRBD1 (6 bases). Germline CDR1 is SGDLS and CDR2 is YYNGEE. The CDR3 consists of 14 residues. The V and J ends lost 4 bases and 6 bases respectively, with 16 bases between them. CDR3 in DNA: TGTGCCAGCAGCCCCAGGGGCGGTTCAGCTGAAGCTTTCTTT. As protein: CASSPRGGSAEAFF.

J is TRBJ2-2 and V is TRBV28; D is possibly TRBD2 (5 bases). The CDR3 extends over 15 amino acids. Trimming cost V 3 bases and J 6 bases, with 14 bases left between them. Per germline, CDR1 MDHEN and CDR2 SYDVKM. CDR3 loop: CASSLATRGSGELFF. In DNA form, the CDR3 reads TGTGCCAGCAGTTTGGCCACGAGAGGGTCCGGGGAGCTGTTTTTT.

The chain carries TRBV19 and TRBJ1-1; 9 bases align to TRBD1. There are 13 residues in the CDR3. Losses at the gene ends were 7 bases for V and 4 bases for J; bases not matched to a gene: 4. Germline V gene sequence: CDR1 LNHDA, CDR2 SQIVND (reference sequence). CDR3 sequence (DNA): TGTGCCAGTAACCGGGACAGGGCCACTGAAGCTTTCTTT. It specifies CASNRDRATEAFF.

The rearrangement uses TRBV5-1 and TRBJ2-3; possible D gene TRBD2, 6 bases. This CDR3 comprises 15 residues. Trimming stripped 0 bases from V and 3 bases from J, with 11 bases between. Germline V lookup: CDR1 SGHRS, CDR2 YFSETQ. CDR3 nucleotides: TGCGCCAGCAGCTTGGCCCGACTAGTTACAGATACGCAGTATTTT. Translation: CASSLARLVTDTQYF.

The genes are TRBV9 and TRBJ2-1; 7 bases are shared with TRBD2. J lost 8 bases, V lost 4 bases, and 15 bases had no gene match. Germline values: CDR1 SGDLS, CDR2 YYNGEE. The CDR3 length is 16 residues. CDR3: CASSPNSGGRWDEQFF. The CDR3 DNA reads TGTGCCAGCAGCCCCAACTCCGGGGGGAGGTGGGATGAGCAGTTCTTC. Full variable domain (missing parts from reference TRBV9 and TRBJ2-1): DSGVTQTPKHLITATGQRVTLRCSPRSGDLSVYWYQQSLDQGLQFLIQYYNGEERAKGNILERFSAQQFPDLHSELNLSSLELGDSALYFCASSPNSGGRWDEQFFGPGTRLTVL.

The CDR3 is CSAKDRGFGQPQHF. CDR3 sequence (DNA): TGCAGCGCCAAGGACAGGGGGTTCGGTCAGCCCCAGCATTTT. This sequence joins TRBV29-1 and TRBJ1-5; 10 bases line up with TRBD1. Germline CDR1 SQVTM, CDR2 ANQGSEA. This CDR3 region has 14 residues. The J segment lost 6 bases and the V segment lost 7 bases, leaving 9 bases of the junction unmatched.

The chain combines TRBV7-2 with TRBJ2-5; perhaps TRBD2 as D (5 bases). Germline values: CDR1 SGHTA, CDR2 FQGNSA. Trimming pared 3 bases from V and 3 bases from J, leaving 8 bases between. CDR3 size: 13 residues. The CDR3 sequence is CASSFGREETQYF. Here the CDR3 DNA reads TGTGCCAGCAGCTTTGGGCGGGAAGAGACCCAGTACTTC.

The genes are TRBV4-1 and TRBJ2-1; 8 bases align to TRBD2. Germline V gives CDR1 MGHRA, CDR2 YSYEKL. J was trimmed by 0 bases and V by 0 bases; bases with no gene match: 7. The CDR3 consists of 18 residues. CDR3 region: CASSQDKASGLSYNEQFF. The DNA for the CDR3 is TGCGCCAGCAGCCAAGATAAGGCTAGCGGGCTCTCCTACAATGAGCAGTTCTTC.

The chain employs TRBV5-1 and TRBJ2-2; D is perhaps TRBD1 (6 bases). Germline V lookup: CDR1 SGHRS, CDR2 YFSETQ. Trimming took off 4 bases at V and 3 bases at J, with 10 bases between the two ends. CDR3 size: 14 residues. CDR3: CASSLRQDTGELFF. The CDR3 DNA reads as TGCGCCAGCAGCCTTAGACAGGACACCGGGGAGCTGTTTTTT.

This chain uses TRBV25-1 with TRBJ1-1, with D perhaps matching TRBD1 (5 bases). The germline V and J ends were trimmed by 2 bases and 1 base, with 8 bases remaining between them. This CDR3 has 14 amino acids. CDR1 and CDR2 from the germline V gene are MGHDK and SYGVNS. The CDR3, as DNA: TGTGCCAGCAGTGAACAGGGATGGAACACTGAAGCTTTCTTT. Its protein product is CASSEQGWNTEAFF.

The chain links TRBV13 to TRBJ2-7; D is possibly TRBD1 (6 bases). The CDR3 consists of 13 residues. Germline CDR1 PRHDT, CDR2 FYEKMQ (reference sequence). V lost 5 bases and J lost 2, with 10 bases in between. DNA of the CDR3: TGTGCCAGCAGCATCAGGGGCCCCTACGAGCAGTACTTC. Protein sequence: CASSIRGPYEQYF.

The chain links TRBV14 to TRBJ2-1; TRBD1 aligns across 7 bases. V lost 4 bases and J lost 6; bases outside the gene matches: 6. The length of the CDR3 is 14 residues. From germline, CDR1 is SGHDN and CDR2 FVKESK. The CDR3 DNA sequence: TGTGCCAGCAGCCCCCAGACAGGGACCAATGAGCAGTTCTTC. This translates into CASSPQTGTNEQFF.

The rearrangement uses TRBV7-9 and TRBJ1-1; tentative D call: TRBD1 (6 bases). Trimming left V 8 bases short and J 0 bases short, with 10 bases between. The CDR3 totals 13 residues. Germline V lookup: CDR1 SEHNR, CDR2 FQNEAQ (reference sequence). CDR3 protein: CASGQNMNTEAFF. The CDR3 nucleotides read TGTGCCAGCGGACAGAACATGAACACTGAAGCTTTCTTT. The full variable domain, in which reference TRBV7-9 and TRBJ1-1 provide the parts outside the CDR3, is DTGVSQNPRHKITKRGQNVTFRCDPISEHNRLYWYRQTLGQGPEFLTYFQNEAQLEKSRLLSDRFSAERPKGSFSTLEIQRTEQGDSAMYLCASGQNMNTEAFFGQGTRLTVV.

This clone was detected a few times. The J gene is TRBJ2-7, the V gene TRBV27; D might be TRBD2 (5 bases). The CDR3 totals 13 residues. CDR1 MNHEY and CDR2 SMNVEV come from the germline V gene (reference sequence). Trimming stripped 3 bases from V and 4 bases from J, with 10 bases between. The CDR3 loop is CASSFSRGYEQYF. CDR3 in DNA: TGTGCCAGCAGTTTCAGCCGGGGTTACGAGCAGTACTTC.

The chain links TRBV20-1 to TRBJ1-1; a weak D match, TRBD1 (5 bases). V lost 4 bases and J 7 bases, leaving 7 bases between the germline ends. The CDR3 sequence is 10 residues long. The germline V gene encodes CDR1 DFQATT and CDR2 SNEGSKA (reference sequence). CDR3 loop: CSAMDIEAFF. DNA of the CDR3: TGCAGTGCTATGGACATTGAAGCTTTCTTT.

This chain joins TRBV10-3 and TRBJ2-2; 8 bases map to TRBD1. The V and J ends lost 10 bases and 1 base, in that order; junction bases with no gene match: 2. Germline values: CDR1 ENHRY, CDR2 SYGVKD. The CDR3 contains 13 residues. The CDR3 DNA reads as TGTGCCACGGGACAGGAGAACACCGGGGAGCTGTTTTTT. This encodes CATGQENTGELFF.

V usage is TRBV9 and J usage is TRBJ2-5; 11 bases are shared with TRBD2. The V and J ends lost 2 bases and 5 bases, in that order; junction bases with no gene match: 8. The CDR3 totals 16 residues. Germline V lookup: CDR1 SGDLS, CDR2 YYNGEE. The CDR3 DNA sequence: TGTGCCAGCAGCGTGGAATCTAGCGGGGGGTTGGAGACCCAGTACTTC. It encodes CASSVESSGGLETQYF.